This T cell receptor (beta chain) came from a study of technical replicates of blood from a few donors. Sequencing used immunoSEQ multiplex PCR; TCRdb keeps in-frame clones, though not all of them. The data contain about 88,000 clones, around 93% of them seen just once; the ten biggest clones take up roughly 0.25%. This CDR3 region has 15 residues. V dropped 4 bases and J dropped 2; count of bases not matched to a gene: 8. CDR1 is MGHRA, CDR2 YSYEKL, per germline. Sequencing used T cells isolated from PBMCs. The J gene is TRBJ2-7, the V gene TRBV4-1; 7 nucleotides line up with TRBD1. The receptor was isolated from a human donor in good health. The CDR3 DNA reads as TGCGCCAGCAGCCTCTGGACAGGACAAACCTACGAGCAGTACTTC. Its translation is CASSLWTGQTYEQYF.